This paragraph covers one T cell receptor (beta chain) sequence. Its matching antigen is unknown. TCRdb fed the reads into MiXCR, producing one record per CDR3 protein. The sample consists of 250,000 to 300,000 distinct CDR3 sequences, under 25% of them appearing once. This entry is derived from a study of T cell repertoires in cytomegalovirus infection. Study in general: Public TCR beta signatures provided an indication of both CMV infection and a matching HLA type.

The CDR3 covers 13 residues. With 6 bases removed from V and 6 bases from J, the gap between germline ends came to 16 bases. The germline gives CDR1 SGHRS, CDR2 YFSETQ. The sequences come from cultured PBMCs, collected from culture after CMV antigen stimulation. The chain couples TRBV5-1 to TRBJ2-7; D uncertain. This receptor was taken from a human donor in good health (CMV status not recorded). Some clones in this sample may be carry-over from other donors' samples. CDR3 protein: CASTQNPGSEQYF. The CDR3 DNA sequence: TGCGCCAGCACCCAAAACCCCGGTAGCGAGCAGTACTTC.